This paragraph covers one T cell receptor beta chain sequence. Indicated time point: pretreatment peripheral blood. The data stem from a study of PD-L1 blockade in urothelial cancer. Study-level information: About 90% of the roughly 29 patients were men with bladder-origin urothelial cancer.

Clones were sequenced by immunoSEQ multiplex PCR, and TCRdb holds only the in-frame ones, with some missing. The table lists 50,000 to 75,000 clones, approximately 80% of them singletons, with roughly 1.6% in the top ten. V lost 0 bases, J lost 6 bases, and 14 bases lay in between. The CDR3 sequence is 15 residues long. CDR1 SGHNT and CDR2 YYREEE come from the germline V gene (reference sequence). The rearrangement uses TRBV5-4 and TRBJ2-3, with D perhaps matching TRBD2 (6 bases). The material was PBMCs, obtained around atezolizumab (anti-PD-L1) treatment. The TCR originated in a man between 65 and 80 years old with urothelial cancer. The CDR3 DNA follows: TGTGCCAGCAGCTTGGACGGGAGAGACGAGGATACGCAGTATTTT. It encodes CASSLDGRDEDTQYF.